Listed here are 14 T cell receptor beta chains from one sample, sequenced in a study of metastatic and nonmetastatic thyroid tumors. TCRdb recomputed clones from the PCR reads via MiXCR. The table has around 30,000 clones, around a quarter seen once. Among the patients, none had received any treatment before thyroid surgery. Sequencing was performed on blood. These receptors were collected from a female donor with papillary thyroid cancer or a benign thyroid nodule (not recorded which). Some clones in this sample may be carry-over from other donors' samples.

This clone was found once. The V gene is TRBV9, the J gene TRBJ2-2; TRBD1 matches 8 bases. The CDR3 covers 17 residues. Trimming removed 3 bases from V and 5 bases from J; junction bases left unmatched: 12. Germline assignment: CDR1 SGDLS and CDR2 YYNGEE. This chain's CDR3 is CASSGGQGLSSTGELFF. The CDR3 DNA reads as TGTGCCAGCAGCGGCGGACAGGGACTTTCTAGTACCGGGGAGCTGTTTTTT.

Many counts were recorded for this clone. V and J are TRBV4-1 and TRBJ2-6, with TRBD2 identical over 7 bases. Germline V gene sequence: CDR1 MGHRA, CDR2 YSYEKL. The CDR3 contains 19 residues. The V gene end was trimmed by 1 base and the J gene end by 0 bases; junction bases not matched to a gene: 9. CDR3 sequence reads: CASSQVVGGDRSGANVLTF. The DNA of the CDR3 is TGCGCCAGCAGCCAAGTGGTGGGGGGGGACCGCTCTGGGGCCAACGTCCTGACTTTC.

The chain is built from TRBV25-1 and TRBJ1-6; 9 positions agree with TRBD1. This CDR3 has 15 amino acids. In germline, CDR1 is MGHDK, CDR2 SYGVNS. With 5 bases clipped from V and 9 bases from J, the junction kept 8 bases outside the gene matches. The CDR3 protein is CASSPGQGLGSPLHF. The CDR3 nucleotides read TGTGCCAGCAGTCCGGGACAGGGTCTCGGTTCACCCCTCCACTTT.

This clone was picked up many times. Being one base from a much bigger clone, this may be a read error. The CDR3 ends on some other residue instead of the conserved phenylalanine or tryptophan, so this is likely a read error. The rearrangement uses TRBV12-3 or TRBV12-4 and TRBJ2-7; TRBD1 or TRBD2 may be the D gene (5 bases each). V was pared by 1 base and J by 6 bases, with 16 bases between. The CDR3 runs to 15 residues. As DNA, the CDR3 is TGTGCCAGCAGTTTAGGAGGGTGGGGACCTGGCGAGCAGTACCTC. Its translation: CASSLGGWGPGEQYL.

This clone was detected ten times or more. The chain has TRBV4-3 and TRBJ2-7, with D uncertain. The V end lost 1 base, the J end lost 2 bases, and 12 bases lay between the germline ends. Looked up from germline, CDR1 is LGHNA and CDR2 is YSLEER. This CDR3 has 15 amino acids. The CDR3 spells CASSQGGKPPYEQYF. The CDR3 coding sequence is TGCGCCAGCAGCCAAGGTGGCAAGCCACCCTACGAGCAGTACTTC.

Ten or more counts support this clone. The genes are TRBV11-1 and TRBJ2-1; weak D call: TRBD2 (6 bases). Looked up from germline, CDR1 is SGHAT and CDR2 is FQDESV (reference sequence). The CDR3 runs 16 residues. V lost 1 base and J lost 5, with 15 bases in between. Written as DNA, the CDR3 is TGTGCCAGCAGCTTAGGGGGGGACCAACCTCACAATGAGCAGTTCTTC. It specifies CASSLGGDQPHNEQFF.

This clone was found many times. This chain connects TRBV7-2 to TRBJ2-1, with TRBD2 matching over 8 bases. Germline values: CDR1 SGHTA, CDR2 FQGNSA. After removal of 5 bases from V and 6 bases from J, the junction contained 3 bases not matched to a gene. The length of the CDR3 is 13 residues. The DNA for the CDR3 is TGTGCCAGCAGCCCAGGGACTAGCAATGAGCAGTTCTTC. This translates into CASSPGTSNEQFF.

This clone was counted a single time. J is TRBJ1-2 and V is TRBV7-2; 10 bases are a match to TRBD1. V lost 0 bases and J lost 2; bases outside the gene matches: 3. CDR1 and CDR2 from the germline V gene are SGHTA and FQGNSA. This CDR3 contains 16 residues. The CDR3 region has the DNA TGTGCCAGCAGCTTAGCGGGACAGGGGTTAAACTATGGCTACACCTTC. It codes for CASSLAGQGLNYGYTF.

Worth noting for this clone: Germline is not matched at one junction end, which may reflect a read error. The chain is built from TRBV9 and TRBJ2-7, with D perhaps TRBD2 (5 bases). The CDR3 runs 14 residues. Germline V CDR1 and CDR2: SGDLS, YYNGEE. CDR3 sequence (DNA): TGTGCCAGCAGCGGCCGTGACGGAGGAGACGATCAGTACTTC. It encodes CASSGRDGGDDQYF.

This clone was picked up a small number of times. The chain has TRBV6-5 and TRBJ1-2, with 10 bases that match TRBD1. Germline V CDR1 and CDR2: MNHEY, SVGAGI. The CDR3 is 15 amino acids. The ends lost 4 bases at V and 4 bases at J; junction bases unmatched: 6. CDR3 amino acids: CASSLMTGGSYGYTF. The CDR3 nucleotides read TGTGCCAGCAGTTTAATGACAGGGGGCAGCTATGGCTACACCTTC.

DNA for the CDR3: TGCGCCAGCAGCTTGGGGGCCCTCGGGGATCGGTATGGCTACACCTTC. Translation gives CASSLGALGDRYGYTF. The V call is TRBV5-1, the J call TRBJ1-2, with D unresolved. Germline V gene data show CDR1 as SGHRS and CDR2 as YFSETQ. There are 16 residues in the CDR3. Trimming stripped 0 bases from V and 5 bases from J, with 17 bases between. The full variable domain, its missing parts supplied by reference TRBV5-1 and TRBJ1-2, is KAGVTQTPRYLIKTRGQQVTLSCSPISGHRSVSWYQQTPGQGLQFLFEYFSETQRNKGNFPGRFSGRQFSNSRSEMNVSTLELGDSALYLCASSLGALGDRYGYTFGSGTRLTVV.

J is TRBJ1-6 and V is TRBV27; 10 bases fit TRBD1. Trimming took 6 bases from V and 9 from J; bases not matched to a gene: 5. This CDR3 comprises 14 residues. Germline V gives CDR1 MNHEY, CDR2 SMNVEV (reference sequence). Here the CDR3 DNA reads TGTGCCAGCAGAAGACAGGGGGCCGGTTCACCCCTCCACTTT. It yields the protein CASRRQGAGSPLHF.

This clone was detected many times. This sequence joins TRBV7-9 and TRBJ2-2; D call uncertain. Germline V gives CDR1 SEHNR, CDR2 FQNEAQ (reference sequence). V was clipped by 2 bases and J by 1 base, with 5 bases between them. The CDR3 runs to 14 residues. Written as DNA, the CDR3 is TGTGCCAGCAGCTTACAACAGAACACCGGGGAGCTGTTTTTT. It codes for CASSLQQNTGELFF.

About this clone itself: Lacking the conserved final phenylalanine or tryptophan, this CDR3 likely reflects a read error. The limits of the CDR3 on the DNA are not certain, so only TCRdb's listed CDR3 is given. The V gene is TRBV7-8, the J gene TRBJ1-5; the table's D call, TRBD1, was not checked against the DNA. The CDR3 contains 15 residues when both ends are counted. Germline V gene sequence: CDR1 SGHVS, CDR2 FQNEAQ. The CDR3 loop reads CASSLGQAGNQPKHL.